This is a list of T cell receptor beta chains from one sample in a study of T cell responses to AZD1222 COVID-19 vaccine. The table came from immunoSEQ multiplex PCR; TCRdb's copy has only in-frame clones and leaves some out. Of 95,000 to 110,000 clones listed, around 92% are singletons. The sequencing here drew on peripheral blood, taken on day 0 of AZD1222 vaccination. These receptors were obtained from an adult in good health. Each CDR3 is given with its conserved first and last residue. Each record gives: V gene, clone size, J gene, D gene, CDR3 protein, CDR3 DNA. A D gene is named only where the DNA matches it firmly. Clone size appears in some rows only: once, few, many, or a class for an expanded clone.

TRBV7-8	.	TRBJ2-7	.	CASSLAISYEQYF	TGTGCCAGCTCCCTGGCTATCTCCTACGAGCAGTACTTC
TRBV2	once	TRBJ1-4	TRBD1	CASEYEQGANEKLFF	TGTGCCAGCGAATACGAGCAGGGGGCAAATGAAAAACTGTTTTTT
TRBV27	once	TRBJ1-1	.	CASSTNLRGEAFF	TGTGCCAGCAGTACCAATTTAAGAGGTGAAGCTTTCTTT
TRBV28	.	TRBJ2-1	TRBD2	CASSPLAGGDYNEQFF	TGTGCCAGCAGTCCCCTAGCGGGAGGGGATTACAATGAGCAGTTCTTC
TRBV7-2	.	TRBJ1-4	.	CASSLNIMNEKLFF	TGTGCCAGCAGTCTAAATATTATGAACGAAAAACTGTTTTTT
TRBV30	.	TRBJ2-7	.	CAWSVGGVGADEQYF	TGTGCCTGGAGTGTAGGCGGGGTGGGAGCGGACGAGCAGTACTTC
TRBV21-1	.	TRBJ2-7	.	CASTYCLVSYEQYF	TGTGCCAGCACCTATTGCCTAGTTTCCTACGAGCAGTACTTC
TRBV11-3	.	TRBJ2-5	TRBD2	CASSPPTSGRAYGSQYF	TGTGCCAGCAGCCCACCCACTAGCGGGAGGGCCTATGGGAGCCAGTACTTC
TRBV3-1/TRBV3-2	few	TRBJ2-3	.	CASSQDLHTTDSSTDTQYF	TGTGCCAGCAGCCAAGATCTACACACGACAGACTCTAGCACAGATACGCAGTATTTT
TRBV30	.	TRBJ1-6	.	CAWSKRENSPLHF	TGTGCCTGGAGTAAACGGGAGAATTCACCCCTCCACTTT
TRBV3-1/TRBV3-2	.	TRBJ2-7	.	CASSLGYEQYF	TGTGCCAGCAGCCTGGGCTACGAGCAGTACTTC
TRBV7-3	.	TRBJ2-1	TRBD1	CASSRGQVVYNEQFF	TGTGCCAGCAGCCGTGGACAGGTTGTATACAATGAGCAGTTCTTC
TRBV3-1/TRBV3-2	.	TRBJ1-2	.	CASTPNRGGGYTF	TGTGCCAGCACTCCAAACCGCGGGGGAGGCTACACCTTC
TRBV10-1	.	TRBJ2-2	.	CASSEFGRANTGELFF	TGCGCCAGCAGTGAGTTTGGGCGGGCTAACACCGGGGAGCTGTTTTTT
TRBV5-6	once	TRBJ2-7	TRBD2	CASSPELAGAYEQYF	TGTGCCAGCAGCCCCGAACTAGCGGGAGCCTACGAGCAGTACTTC
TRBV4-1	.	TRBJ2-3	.	CASSHQGTGMTDTQYF	TGCGCCAGCAGCCACCAAGGGACTGGCATGACAGATACGCAGTATTTT
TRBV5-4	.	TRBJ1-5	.	CASSAGLGDKPQHF	TGTGCCAGCAGCGCGGGTCTCGGAGATAAGCCCCAGCATTTT
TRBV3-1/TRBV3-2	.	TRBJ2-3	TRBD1	CASSQEEPTGQGCTDTQYF	TGTGCCAGCAGCCAAGAAGAGCCAACCGGACAGGGATGCACAGATACGCAGTATTTT
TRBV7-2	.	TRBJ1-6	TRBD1	CASTQKTGSSPLHF	TGTGCCAGCACCCAAAAGACAGGGAGTTCACCCCTCCACTTT
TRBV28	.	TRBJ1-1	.	CASSLARGNVSF	TGTGCCAGCAGTTTGGCCCGGGGAAACGTTAGCTTT
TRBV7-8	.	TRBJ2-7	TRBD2	CASSLLRTGAGLAGAYEQYF	TGTGCCAGCAGCTTATTGCGTACCGGGGCTGGACTAGCGGGTGCCTACGAGCAGTACTTC
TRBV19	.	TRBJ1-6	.	CASSNRRAPDPNSPLHF	TGTGCCAGTAGTAACCGTCGGGCACCCGACCCTAATTCACCCCTCCACTTT
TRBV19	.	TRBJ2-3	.	CASSPQGFLDTQYF	TGTGCCAGTAGTCCCCAGGGGTTTTTAGATACGCAGTATTTT
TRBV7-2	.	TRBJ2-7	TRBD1	CASSRPGQGAYEQYF	TGTGCCAGCAGCCGCCCAGGACAGGGAGCCTACGAGCAGTACTTC
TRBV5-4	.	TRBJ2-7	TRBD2	CASSSLAGGIPYEQYF	TGTGCCAGCAGTTCTCTAGCGGGAGGGATCCCCTACGAGCAGTACTTC
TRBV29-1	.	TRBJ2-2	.	CSVDDSWKLSNTGELFF	TGCAGCGTTGATGACTCCTGGAAGCTTTCGAACACCGGGGAGCTGTTTTTT
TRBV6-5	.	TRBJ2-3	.	CASINRGGGTDTQYF	TGTGCCAGCATCAACCGCGGAGGGGGCACAGATACGCAGTATTTT
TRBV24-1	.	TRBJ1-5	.	CATSDFTDPAQHF	TGTGCCACCAGTGATTTTACCGATCCGGCCCAGCATTTT
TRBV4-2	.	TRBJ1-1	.	CASSPNVGGTLGAFF	TGTGCCAGCAGCCCGAACGTGGGGGGGACGCTTGGAGCTTTCTTT
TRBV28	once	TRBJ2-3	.	CATRLSSTDTQYF	TGTGCCACCAGGTTGTCTAGCACAGATACGCAGTATTTT
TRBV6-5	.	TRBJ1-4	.	CASSYSMDSAYEKLFF	TGTGCCAGCAGTTACTCCATGGACAGCGCTTACGAAAAACTGTTTTTT
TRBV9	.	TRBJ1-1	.	CASSVGTRNTEAFF	TGTGCCAGCAGCGTAGGAACAAGGAACACTGAAGCTTTCTTT
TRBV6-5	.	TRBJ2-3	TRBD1	CACSLGQTSTDTQYF	TGTGCCTGCAGTCTGGGACAGACTAGCACAGATACGCAGTATTTT
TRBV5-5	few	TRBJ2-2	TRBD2	CASSFGPSGTNTGELFF	TGTGCCAGCAGCTTTGGCCCTAGCGGGACAAACACCGGGGAGCTGTTTTTT
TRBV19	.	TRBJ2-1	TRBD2	CASSTSGVYNEQFF	TGTGCCAGTAGCACTAGCGGAGTCTACAATGAGCAGTTCTTC
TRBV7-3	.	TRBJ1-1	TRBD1	CASSRQGGNTEAFF	TGTGCCAGCAGCCGACAGGGGGGGAACACTGAAGCTTTCTTT
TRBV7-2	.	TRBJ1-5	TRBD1	CASSLQGAWQPQHF	TGTGCCAGCAGCTTACAGGGGGCTTGGCAGCCCCAGCATTTT
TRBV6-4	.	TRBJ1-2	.	CASSQEPTANYGYTF	TGTGCCAGCAGTCAAGAGCCGACAGCTAACTATGGCTACACCTTC
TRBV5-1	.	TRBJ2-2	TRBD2	CASSLGVAGTGELFF	TGCGCCAGCAGCTTGGGGGTAGCGGGCACCGGGGAGCTGTTTTTT
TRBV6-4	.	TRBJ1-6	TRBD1	CASRERDRGNSPLHF	TGTGCCAGCAGGGAACGGGACAGGGGTAACTCACCCCTCCACTTT
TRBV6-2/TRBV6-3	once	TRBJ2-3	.	CASSYGEITDTQYF	TGTGCCAGCAGTTACGGGGAGATCACAGATACGCAGTATTTT
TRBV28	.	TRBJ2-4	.	CASSPRTPSGNIQYF	TGTGCCAGCAGTCCCCGAACCCCCTCCGGAAACATTCAGTACTTC
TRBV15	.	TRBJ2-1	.	CATWTGHSYNEQFF	TGTGCCACCTGGACGGGACACTCCTACAATGAGCAGTTCTTC
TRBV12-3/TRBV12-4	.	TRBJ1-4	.	CASSRGAEKLFF	TGTGCCAGCAGTCGGGGGGCGGAAAAACTGTTTTTT
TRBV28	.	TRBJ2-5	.	CASLDGGPEETQYF	TGTGCCAGCCTAGACGGGGGCCCCGAGGAGACCCAGTACTTC
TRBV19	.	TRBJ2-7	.	CASSRGRDYEQYF	TGTGCCAGTAGTCGAGGACGCGACTACGAGCAGTACTTC
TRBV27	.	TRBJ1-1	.	CASTNSLNTEAFF	TGTGCCAGCACCAACAGCCTGAACACTGAAGCTTTCTTT
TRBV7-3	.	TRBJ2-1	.	CASSLTSEPAYNEQFF	TGTGCCAGCAGCTTAACAAGCGAACCCGCCTACAATGAGCAGTTCTTC
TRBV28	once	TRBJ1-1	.	CASSLVGEAFF	TGTGCCAGCAGTCTAGTCGGTGAAGCTTTCTTT
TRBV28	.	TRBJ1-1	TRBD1	CASSQGGTGNTEAFF	TGTGCCAGCAGCCAAGGGGGGACAGGTAACACTGAAGCTTTCTTT
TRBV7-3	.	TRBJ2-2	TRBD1	CASGLRQGYTGELFF	TGTGCCAGCGGGCTGAGACAGGGGTACACCGGGGAGCTGTTTTTT
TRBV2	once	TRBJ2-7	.	CASKVSGSAVSYEQYF	TGTGCCAGCAAAGTATCCGGTAGCGCCGTCTCCTACGAGCAGTACTTC
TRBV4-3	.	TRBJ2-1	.	CASSQASRQYQFF	TGCGCCAGCAGCCAAGCTTCCCGACAGTACCAGTTCTTC
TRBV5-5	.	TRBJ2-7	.	CASSLASGRGIEQYF	TGTGCCAGCAGCTTGGCCTCTGGTAGGGGAATCGAGCAGTACTTC
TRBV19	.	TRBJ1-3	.	CASSIQRSGNTIYF	TGTGCCAGTAGTATCCAACGATCTGGAAACACCATATATTTT
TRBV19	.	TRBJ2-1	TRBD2	CASSISGRSINEQFF	TGTGCCAGTAGTATCAGCGGGAGGAGTATCAATGAGCAGTTCTTC
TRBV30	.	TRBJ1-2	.	CAWSVRGYGYTF	TGTGCCTGGAGTGTACGGGGCTATGGCTACACCTTC
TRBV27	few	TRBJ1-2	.	CASSQGRHYGYTF	TGTGCCAGCAGCCAGGGGCGACACTATGGCTACACCTTC
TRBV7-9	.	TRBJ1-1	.	CASSPRRSTEAFF	TGTGCCAGCAGCCCCAGGAGATCCACTGAAGCTTTCTTT
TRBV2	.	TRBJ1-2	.	CASSESPQLVYGYTF	TGTGCCAGCAGTGAAAGTCCGCAGCTAGTCTATGGCTACACCTTC